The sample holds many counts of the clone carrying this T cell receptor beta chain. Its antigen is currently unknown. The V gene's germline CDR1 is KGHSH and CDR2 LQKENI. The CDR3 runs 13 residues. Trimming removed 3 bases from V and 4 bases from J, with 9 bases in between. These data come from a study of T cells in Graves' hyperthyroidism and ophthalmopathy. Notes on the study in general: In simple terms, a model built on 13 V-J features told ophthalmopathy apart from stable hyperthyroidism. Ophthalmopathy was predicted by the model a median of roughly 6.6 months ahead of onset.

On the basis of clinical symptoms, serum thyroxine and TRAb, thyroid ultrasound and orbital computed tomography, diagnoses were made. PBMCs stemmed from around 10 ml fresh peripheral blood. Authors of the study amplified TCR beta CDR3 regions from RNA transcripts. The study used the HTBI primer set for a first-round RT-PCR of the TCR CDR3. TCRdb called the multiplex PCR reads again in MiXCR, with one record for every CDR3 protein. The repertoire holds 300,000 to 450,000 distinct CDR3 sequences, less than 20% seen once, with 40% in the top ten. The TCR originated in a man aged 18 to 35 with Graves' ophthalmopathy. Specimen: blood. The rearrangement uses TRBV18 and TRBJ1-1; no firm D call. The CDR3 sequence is CASSPVPGTEAFF. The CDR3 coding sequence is TGTGCCAGCTCACCGGTCCCGGGCACTGAAGCTTTCTTT. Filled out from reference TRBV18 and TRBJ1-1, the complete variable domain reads NAGVMQNPRHLVRRRGQEARLRCSPMKGHSHVYWYRQLPEEGLKFMVYLQKENIIDESGMPKERFSAEFPKEGPSILRIQQVVRGDSAAYFCASSPVPGTEAFFGQGTRLTVV.